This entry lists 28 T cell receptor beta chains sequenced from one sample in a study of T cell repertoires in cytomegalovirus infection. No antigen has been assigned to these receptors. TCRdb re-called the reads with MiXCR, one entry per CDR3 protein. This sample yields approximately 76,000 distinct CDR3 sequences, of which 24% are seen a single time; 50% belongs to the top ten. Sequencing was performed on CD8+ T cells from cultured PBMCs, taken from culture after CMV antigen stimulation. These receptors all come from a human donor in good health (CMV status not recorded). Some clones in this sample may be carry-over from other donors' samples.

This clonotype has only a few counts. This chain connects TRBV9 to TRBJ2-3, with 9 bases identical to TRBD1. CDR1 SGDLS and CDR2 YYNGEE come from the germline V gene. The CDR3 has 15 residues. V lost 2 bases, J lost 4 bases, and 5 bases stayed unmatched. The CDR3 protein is CASSVGTGFPDTQYF. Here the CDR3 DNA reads TGTGCCAGCAGCGTTGGGACAGGGTTCCCAGATACGCAGTATTTT.

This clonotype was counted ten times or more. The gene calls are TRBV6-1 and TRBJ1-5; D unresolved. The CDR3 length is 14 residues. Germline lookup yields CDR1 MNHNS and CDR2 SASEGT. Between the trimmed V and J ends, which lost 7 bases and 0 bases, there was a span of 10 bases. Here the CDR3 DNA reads TGTGCCAGCAAAGGAATTAATAGCAATCAGCCCCAGCATTTT. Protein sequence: CASKGINSNQPQHF.

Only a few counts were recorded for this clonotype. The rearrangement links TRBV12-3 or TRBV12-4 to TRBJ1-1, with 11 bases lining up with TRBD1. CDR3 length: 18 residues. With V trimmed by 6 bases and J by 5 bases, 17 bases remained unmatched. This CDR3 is CASSTSPGTGGYKTEAFF. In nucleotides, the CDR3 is TGTGCCAGCAGCACGTCTCCCGGGACAGGGGGATATAAGACTGAAGCTTTCTTT.

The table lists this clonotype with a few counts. In DNA form, the CDR3 reads TGCAGTGCTAGAGATAGGCAGATAAACACCATATATTTT. It specifies CSARDRQINTIYF. This rearrangement joins TRBV20-1 to TRBJ1-3; D remains ambiguous. This CDR3 is built from 13 residues. Germline V gives CDR1 DFQATT, CDR2 SNEGSKA (reference sequence). With 0 bases removed from V and 6 bases from J, the gap between germline ends came to 9 bases.

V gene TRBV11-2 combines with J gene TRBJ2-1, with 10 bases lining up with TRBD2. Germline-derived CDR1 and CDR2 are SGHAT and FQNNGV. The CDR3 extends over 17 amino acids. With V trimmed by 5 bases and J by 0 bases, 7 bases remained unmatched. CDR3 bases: TGTGCCAGCAGCCACCCGGGACTAGCGCCCTCCTACAATGAGCAGTTCTTC. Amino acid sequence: CASSHPGLAPSYNEQFF.

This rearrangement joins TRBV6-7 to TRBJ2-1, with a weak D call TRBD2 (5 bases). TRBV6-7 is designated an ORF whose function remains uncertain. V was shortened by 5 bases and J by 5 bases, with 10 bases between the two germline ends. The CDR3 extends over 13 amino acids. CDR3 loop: CASSQRENNEQFF. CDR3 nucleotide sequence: TGTGCCAGCAGTCAGAGGGAGAACAATGAGCAGTTCTTC.

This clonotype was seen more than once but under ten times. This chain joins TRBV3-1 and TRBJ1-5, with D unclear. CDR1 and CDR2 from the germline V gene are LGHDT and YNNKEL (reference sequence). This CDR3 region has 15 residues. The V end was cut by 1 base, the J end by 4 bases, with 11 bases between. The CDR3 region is CASSQAMTENQPQHF. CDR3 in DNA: TGTGCCAGCAGCCAAGCGATGACCGAAAATCAGCCCCAGCATTTT.

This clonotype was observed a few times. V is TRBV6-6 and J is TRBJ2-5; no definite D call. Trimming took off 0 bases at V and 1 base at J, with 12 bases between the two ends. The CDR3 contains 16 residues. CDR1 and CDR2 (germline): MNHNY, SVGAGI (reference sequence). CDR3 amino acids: CASSYSPYEAQETQYF. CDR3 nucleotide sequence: TGTGCCAGCAGTTACTCCCCGTACGAGGCCCAAGAGACCCAGTACTTC.

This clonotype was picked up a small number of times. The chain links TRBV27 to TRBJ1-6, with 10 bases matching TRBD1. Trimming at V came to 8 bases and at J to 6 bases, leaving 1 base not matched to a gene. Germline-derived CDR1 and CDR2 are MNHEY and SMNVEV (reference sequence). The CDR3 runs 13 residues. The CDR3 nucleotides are TGTGCCAGCCGGACAGGGGGTAATTCACCCCTCCACTTT. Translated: CASRTGGNSPLHF.

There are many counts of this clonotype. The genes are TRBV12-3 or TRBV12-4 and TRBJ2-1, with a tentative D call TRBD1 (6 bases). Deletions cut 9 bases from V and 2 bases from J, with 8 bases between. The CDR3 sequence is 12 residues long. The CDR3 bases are TGTGCCAGTAACAGGGCCTACAATGAGCAGTTCTTC. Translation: CASNRAYNEQFF.

The CDR3 sequence is CASSYQGSGTEAFF. CDR3 sequence (DNA): TGTGCCAGCAGTTACCAGGGATCCGGCACTGAAGCTTTCTTT. The rearrangement joins TRBV6-5 to TRBJ1-1, with D maybe TRBD1 (5 bases). The CDR3 loop spans 14 amino acids. Trimming cost V 2 bases and J 4 bases, with 11 bases left between them. Germline lookup yields CDR1 MNHEY and CDR2 SVGAGI.

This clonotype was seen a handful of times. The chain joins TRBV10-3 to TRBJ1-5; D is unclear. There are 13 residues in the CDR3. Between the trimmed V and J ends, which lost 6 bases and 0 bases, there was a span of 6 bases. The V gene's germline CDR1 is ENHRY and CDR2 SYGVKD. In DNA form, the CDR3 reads TGTGCCATCAGGGCAGATAGCAATCAGCCCCAGCATTTT. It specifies CAIRADSNQPQHF.

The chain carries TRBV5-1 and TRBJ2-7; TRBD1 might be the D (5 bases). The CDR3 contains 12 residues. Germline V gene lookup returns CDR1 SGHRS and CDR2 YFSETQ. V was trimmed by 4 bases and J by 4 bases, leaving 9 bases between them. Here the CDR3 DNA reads TGCGCCAGCAGCCAGCAGGGTTACGAGCAGTACTTC. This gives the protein CASSQQGYEQYF. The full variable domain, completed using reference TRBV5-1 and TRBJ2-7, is KAGVTQTPRYLIKTRGQQVTLSCSPISGHRSVSWYQQTPGQGLQFLFEYFSETQRNKGNFPGRFSGRQFSNSRSEMNVSTLELGDSALYLCASSQQGYEQYFGPGTRLTVT.

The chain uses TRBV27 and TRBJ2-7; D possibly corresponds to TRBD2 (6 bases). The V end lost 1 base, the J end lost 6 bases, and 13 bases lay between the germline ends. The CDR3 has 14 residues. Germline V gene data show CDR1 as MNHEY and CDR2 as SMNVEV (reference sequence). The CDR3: CASSLFSRGSEQYF. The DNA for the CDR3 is TGTGCCAGCAGTTTATTTTCACGGGGGTCCGAGCAGTACTTC.

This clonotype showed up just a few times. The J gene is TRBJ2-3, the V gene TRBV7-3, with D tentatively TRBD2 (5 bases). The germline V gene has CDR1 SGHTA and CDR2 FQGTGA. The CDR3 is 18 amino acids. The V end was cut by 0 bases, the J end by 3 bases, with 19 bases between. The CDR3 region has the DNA TGTGCCAGCAGCTTAACGGTAGCGCTGGGCGGCCCAACAGATACGCAGTATTTT. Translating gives CASSLTVALGGPTDTQYF.

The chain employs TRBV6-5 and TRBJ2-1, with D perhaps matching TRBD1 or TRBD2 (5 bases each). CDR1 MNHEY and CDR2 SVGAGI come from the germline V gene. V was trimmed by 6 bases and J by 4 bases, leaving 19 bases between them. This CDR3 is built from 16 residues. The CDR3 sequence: CASSRGGPREYNEQFF. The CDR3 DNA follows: TGTGCCAGCAGCCGAGGCGGCCCCAGGGAGTACAATGAGCAGTTCTTC.

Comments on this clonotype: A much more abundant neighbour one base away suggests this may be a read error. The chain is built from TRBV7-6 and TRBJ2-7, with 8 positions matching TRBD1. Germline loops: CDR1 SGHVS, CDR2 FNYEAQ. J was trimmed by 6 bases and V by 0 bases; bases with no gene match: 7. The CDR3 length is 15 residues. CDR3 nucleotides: TGTGCCAGCAGCTTAGCCAAGTCGGACAGGGCCGAGCAGTACTTC. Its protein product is CASSLAKSDRAEQYF. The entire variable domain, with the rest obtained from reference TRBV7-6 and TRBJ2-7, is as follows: GAGVSQSPRYKVTKRGQDVALRCDPISGHVSLYWYRQALGQGPEFLTYFNYEAQQDKSGLPNDRFSAERPEGSISTLTIQRTEQRDSAMYRCASSLAKSDRAEQYFGPGTRLTVT.

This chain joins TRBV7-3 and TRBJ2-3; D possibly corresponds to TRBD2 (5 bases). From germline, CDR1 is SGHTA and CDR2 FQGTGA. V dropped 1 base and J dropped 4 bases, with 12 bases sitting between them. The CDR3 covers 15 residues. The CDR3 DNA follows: TGTGCCAGCAGCTTAAATGTCGGGGAAGCAGATACGCAGTATTTT. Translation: CASSLNVGEADTQYF.

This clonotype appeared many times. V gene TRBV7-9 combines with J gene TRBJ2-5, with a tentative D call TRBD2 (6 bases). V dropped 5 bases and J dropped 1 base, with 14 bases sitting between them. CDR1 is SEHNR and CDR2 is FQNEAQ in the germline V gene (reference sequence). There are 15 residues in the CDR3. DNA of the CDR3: TGTGCCAGCAGCAAACCCCGGGGGACCCAAGAGACCCAGTACTTC. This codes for CASSKPRGTQETQYF.

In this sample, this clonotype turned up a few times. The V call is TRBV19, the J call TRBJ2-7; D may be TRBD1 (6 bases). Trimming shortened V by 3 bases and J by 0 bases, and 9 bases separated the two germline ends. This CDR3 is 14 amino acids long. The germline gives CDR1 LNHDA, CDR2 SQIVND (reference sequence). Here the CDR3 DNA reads TGTGCCAGTAGTATGACAGGCGTCTCCTACGAGCAGTACTTC. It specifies CASSMTGVSYEQYF.

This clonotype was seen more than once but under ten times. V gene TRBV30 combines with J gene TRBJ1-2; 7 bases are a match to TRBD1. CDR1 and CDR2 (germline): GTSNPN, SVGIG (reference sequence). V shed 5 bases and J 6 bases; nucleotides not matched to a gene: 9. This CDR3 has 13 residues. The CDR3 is CAWARTGGDGYTF. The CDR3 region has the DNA TGTGCCTGGGCCCGGACAGGAGGGGATGGCTACACCTTC.

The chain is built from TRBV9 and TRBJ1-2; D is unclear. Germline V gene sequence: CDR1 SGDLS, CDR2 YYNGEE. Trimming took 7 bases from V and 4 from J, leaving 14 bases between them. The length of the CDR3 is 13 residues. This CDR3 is CASFGEGSYGYTF. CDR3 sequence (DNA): TGTGCCAGCTTCGGCGAAGGATCCTATGGCTACACCTTC.

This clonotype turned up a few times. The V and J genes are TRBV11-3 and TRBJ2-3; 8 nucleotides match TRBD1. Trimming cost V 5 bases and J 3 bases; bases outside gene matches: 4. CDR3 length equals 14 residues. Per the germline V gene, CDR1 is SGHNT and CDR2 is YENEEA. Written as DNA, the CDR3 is TGTGCCAGCAGCGCTACAGGGGGGACAGATACGCAGTATTTT. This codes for CASSATGGTDTQYF.

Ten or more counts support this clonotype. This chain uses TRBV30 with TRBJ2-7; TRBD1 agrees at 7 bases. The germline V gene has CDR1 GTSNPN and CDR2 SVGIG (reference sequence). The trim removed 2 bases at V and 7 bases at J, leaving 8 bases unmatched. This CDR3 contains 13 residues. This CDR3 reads CAWSPTGSGEQYF. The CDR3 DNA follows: TGTGCCTGGAGTCCGACAGGGTCGGGAGAGCAGTACTTC.

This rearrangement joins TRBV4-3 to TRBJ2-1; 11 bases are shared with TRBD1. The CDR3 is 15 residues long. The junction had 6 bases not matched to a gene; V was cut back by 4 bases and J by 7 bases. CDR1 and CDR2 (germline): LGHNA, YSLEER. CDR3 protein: CASSLTGTGGNEQFF. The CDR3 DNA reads TGCGCCAGCAGCCTCACCGGGACAGGGGGAAATGAGCAGTTCTTC.

The CDR3 sequence is CASSPGTGITEAFF. The DNA for the CDR3 is TGTGCCAGCAGCCCCGGGACAGGGATCACTGAAGCTTTCTTT. The chain employs TRBV13 and TRBJ1-1, with 9 nucleotides matching TRBD1. Per the germline V gene, CDR1 is PRHDT and CDR2 is FYEKMQ (reference sequence). V lost 5 bases and J lost 4; bases outside the gene matches: 5. CDR3 length: 14 amino acids.

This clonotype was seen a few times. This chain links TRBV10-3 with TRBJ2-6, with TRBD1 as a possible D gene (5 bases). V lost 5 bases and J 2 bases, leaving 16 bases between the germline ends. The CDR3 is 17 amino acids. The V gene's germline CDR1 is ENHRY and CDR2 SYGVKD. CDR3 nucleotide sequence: TGTGCCATCAGTAAATTTTACAGGACCCCTGGGGCCAACGTCCTGACTTTC. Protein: CAISKFYRTPGANVLTF.

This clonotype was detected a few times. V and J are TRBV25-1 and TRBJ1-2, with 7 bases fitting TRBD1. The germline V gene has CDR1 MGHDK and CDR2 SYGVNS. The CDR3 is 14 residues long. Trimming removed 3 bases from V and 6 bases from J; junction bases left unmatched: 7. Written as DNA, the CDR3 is TGTGCCAGCAGTGAGGAGAGGAGGGGGCATGGCTACACCTTC. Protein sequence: CASSEERRGHGYTF.